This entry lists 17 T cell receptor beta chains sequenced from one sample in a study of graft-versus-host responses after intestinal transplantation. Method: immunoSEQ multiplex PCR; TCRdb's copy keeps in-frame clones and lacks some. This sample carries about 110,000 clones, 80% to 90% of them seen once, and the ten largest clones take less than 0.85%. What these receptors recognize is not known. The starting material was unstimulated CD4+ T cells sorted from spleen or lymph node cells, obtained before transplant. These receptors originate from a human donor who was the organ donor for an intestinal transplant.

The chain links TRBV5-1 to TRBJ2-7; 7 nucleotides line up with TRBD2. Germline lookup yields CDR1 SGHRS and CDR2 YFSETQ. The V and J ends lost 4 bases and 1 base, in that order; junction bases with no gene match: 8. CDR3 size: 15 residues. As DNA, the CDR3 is TGCGCCAGCAGCCAGAAAGCGGGAAGGTCCTACGAGCAGTACTTC. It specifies CASSQKAGRSYEQYF.

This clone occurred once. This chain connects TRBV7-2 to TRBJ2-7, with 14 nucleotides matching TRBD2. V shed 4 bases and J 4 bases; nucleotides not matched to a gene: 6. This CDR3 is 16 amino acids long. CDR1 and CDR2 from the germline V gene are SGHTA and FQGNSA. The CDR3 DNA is TGTGCCAGCAGCTCCCCGGGACTAGCGGGAGCATACGAGCAGTACTTC. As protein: CASSSPGLAGAYEQYF.

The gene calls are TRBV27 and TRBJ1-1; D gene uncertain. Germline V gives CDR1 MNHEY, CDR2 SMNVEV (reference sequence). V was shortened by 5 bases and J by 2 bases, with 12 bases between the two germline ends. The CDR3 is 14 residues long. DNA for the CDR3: TGTGCCAGCAGTCCCCCCGGCCAAAACACTGAAGCTTTCTTT. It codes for CASSPPGQNTEAFF.

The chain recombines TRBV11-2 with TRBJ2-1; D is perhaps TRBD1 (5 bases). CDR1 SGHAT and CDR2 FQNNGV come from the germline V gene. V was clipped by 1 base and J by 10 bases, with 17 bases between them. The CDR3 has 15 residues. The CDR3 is CASSLGWGSPEEQFF. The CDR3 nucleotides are TGTGCCAGCAGCTTAGGTTGGGGCTCGCCGGAAGAGCAGTTCTTC.

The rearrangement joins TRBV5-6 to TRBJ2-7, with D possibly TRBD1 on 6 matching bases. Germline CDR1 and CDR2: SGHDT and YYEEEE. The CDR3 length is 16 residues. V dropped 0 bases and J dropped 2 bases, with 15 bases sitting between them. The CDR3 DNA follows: TGTGCCAGCAGCTTGGTAAGGGGGACGCGACCCTACGAGCAGTACTTC. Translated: CASSLVRGTRPYEQYF.

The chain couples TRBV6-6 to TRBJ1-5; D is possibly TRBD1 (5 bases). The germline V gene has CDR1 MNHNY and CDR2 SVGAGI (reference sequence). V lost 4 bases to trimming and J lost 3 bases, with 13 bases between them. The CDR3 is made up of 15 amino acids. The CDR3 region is CASSFLGRPNQPQHF. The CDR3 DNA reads TGTGCCAGCAGTTTCTTGGGACGGCCCAATCAGCCCCAGCATTTT.

The DNA of the CDR3 is TGTGCCAGCAGCCCGGGCCGGGACAGGGGATACGAGCAGTACTTC. It is translated as CASSPGRDRGYEQYF. The chain recombines TRBV7-8 with TRBJ2-7; 10 nucleotides match TRBD1. This CDR3 comprises 15 residues. Trimming at V came to 5 bases and at J to 4 bases, leaving 8 bases not matched to a gene. Germline assignment: CDR1 SGHVS and CDR2 FQNEAQ.

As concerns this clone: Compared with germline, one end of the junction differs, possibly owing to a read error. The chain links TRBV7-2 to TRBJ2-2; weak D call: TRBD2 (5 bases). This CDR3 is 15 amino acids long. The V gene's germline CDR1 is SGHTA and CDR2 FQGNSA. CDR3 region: CASSSDPLSTGEPFF. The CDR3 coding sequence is TGTGCCAGCAGCTCGGACCCGCTGAGCACCGGGGAGCCGTTTTTT.

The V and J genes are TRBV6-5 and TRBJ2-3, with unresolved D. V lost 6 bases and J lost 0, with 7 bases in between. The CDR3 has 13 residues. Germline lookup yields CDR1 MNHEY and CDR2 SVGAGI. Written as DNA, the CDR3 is TGTGCCAGCAGCGCGGTTAGCACAGATACGCAGTATTTT. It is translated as CASSAVSTDTQYF.

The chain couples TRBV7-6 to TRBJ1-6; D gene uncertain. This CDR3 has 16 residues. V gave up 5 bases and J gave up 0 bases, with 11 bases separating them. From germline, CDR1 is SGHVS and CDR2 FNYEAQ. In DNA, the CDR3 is TGTGCCAGCAGCCCCCAAGCAGGCTCCTATAATTCACCCCTCCACTTT. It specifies CASSPQAGSYNSPLHF.

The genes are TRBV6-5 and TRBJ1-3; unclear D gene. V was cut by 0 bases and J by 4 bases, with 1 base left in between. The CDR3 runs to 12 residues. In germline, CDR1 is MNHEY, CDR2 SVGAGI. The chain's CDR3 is CASSYSGNTIYF. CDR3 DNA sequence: TGTGCCAGCAGTTACTCAGGAAACACCATATATTTT.

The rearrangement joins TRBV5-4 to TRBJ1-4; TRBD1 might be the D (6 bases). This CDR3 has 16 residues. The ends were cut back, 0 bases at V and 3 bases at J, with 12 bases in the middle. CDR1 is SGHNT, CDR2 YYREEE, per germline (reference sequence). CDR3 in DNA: TGTGCCAGCAGCTTGGGCCCGACAGGTTCTAATGAAAAACTGTTTTTT. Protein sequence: CASSLGPTGSNEKLFF.

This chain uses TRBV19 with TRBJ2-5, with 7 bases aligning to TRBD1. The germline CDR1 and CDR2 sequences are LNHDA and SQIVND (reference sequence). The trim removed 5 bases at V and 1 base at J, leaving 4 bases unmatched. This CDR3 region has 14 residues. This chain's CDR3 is CASSPGTAQETQYF. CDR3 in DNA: TGTGCCAGTAGTCCTGGGACAGCCCAAGAGACCCAGTACTTC.

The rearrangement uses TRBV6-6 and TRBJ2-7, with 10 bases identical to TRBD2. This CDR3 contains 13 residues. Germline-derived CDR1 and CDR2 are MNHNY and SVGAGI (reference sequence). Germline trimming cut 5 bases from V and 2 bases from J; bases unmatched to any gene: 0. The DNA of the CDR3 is TGTGCCAGCAGTCTAGCGGGGGCCTACGAGCAGTACTTC. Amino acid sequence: CASSLAGAYEQYF.

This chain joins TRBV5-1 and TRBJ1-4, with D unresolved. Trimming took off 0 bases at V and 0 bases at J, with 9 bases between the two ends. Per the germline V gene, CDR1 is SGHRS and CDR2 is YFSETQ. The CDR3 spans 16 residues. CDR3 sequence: CASSLGNRATNEKLFF. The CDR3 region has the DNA TGCGCCAGCAGCTTGGGGAACAGAGCAACTAATGAAAAACTGTTTTTT.

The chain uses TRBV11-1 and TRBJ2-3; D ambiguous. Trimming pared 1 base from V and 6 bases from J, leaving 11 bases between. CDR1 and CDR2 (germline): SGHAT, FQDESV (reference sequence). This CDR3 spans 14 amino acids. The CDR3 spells CASSLELPKDTQYF. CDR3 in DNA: TGTGCCAGCAGCTTAGAACTTCCTAAGGATACGCAGTATTTT.

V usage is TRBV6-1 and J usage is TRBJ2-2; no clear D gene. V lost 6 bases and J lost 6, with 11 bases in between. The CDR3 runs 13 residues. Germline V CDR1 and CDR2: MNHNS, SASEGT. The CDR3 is CASRWGLPGELFF. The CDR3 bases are TGTGCCAGCAGATGGGGTTTGCCCGGGGAGCTGTTTTTT.